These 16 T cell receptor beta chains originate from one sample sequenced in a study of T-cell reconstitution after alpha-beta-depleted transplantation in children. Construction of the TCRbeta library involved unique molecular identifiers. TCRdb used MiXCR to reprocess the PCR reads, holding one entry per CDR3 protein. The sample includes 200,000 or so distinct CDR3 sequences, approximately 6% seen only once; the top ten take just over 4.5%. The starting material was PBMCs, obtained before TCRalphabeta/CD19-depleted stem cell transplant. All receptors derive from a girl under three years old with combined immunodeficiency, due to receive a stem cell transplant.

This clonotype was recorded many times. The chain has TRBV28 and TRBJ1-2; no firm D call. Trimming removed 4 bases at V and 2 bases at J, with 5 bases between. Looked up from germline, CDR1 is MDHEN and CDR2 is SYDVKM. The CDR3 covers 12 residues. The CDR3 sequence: CASSYPNYGYTF. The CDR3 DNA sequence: TGTGCCAGCAGTTATCCGAACTATGGCTACACCTTC.

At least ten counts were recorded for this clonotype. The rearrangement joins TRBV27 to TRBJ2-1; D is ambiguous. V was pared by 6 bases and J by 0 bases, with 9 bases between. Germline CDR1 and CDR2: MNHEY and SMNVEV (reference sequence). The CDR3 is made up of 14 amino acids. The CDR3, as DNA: TGTGCCAGCAGCAACGCATACTCCTACAATGAGCAGTTCTTC. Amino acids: CASSNAYSYNEQFF.

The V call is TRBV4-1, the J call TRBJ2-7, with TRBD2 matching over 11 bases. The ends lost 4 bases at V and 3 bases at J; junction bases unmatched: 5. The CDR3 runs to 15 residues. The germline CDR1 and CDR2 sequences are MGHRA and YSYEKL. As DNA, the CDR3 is TGCGCCAGCAGCCCAGCCGGGACTAGCGGCTACGAGCAGTACTTC. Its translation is CASSPAGTSGYEQYF.

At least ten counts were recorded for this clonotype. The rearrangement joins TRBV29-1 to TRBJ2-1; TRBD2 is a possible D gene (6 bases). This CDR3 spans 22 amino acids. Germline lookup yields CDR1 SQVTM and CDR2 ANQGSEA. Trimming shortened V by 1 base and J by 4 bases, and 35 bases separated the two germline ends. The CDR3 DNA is TGCAGCGTTGAAGGGCCGGACCGCGGACCGAGGGACGGGAGAAGGGGTTACAATGAGCAGTTCTTC. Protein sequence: CSVEGPDRGPRDGRRGYNEQFF.

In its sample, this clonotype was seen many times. CDR3 sequence: CSVDSGTYYGYTF. DNA for the CDR3: TGCAGCGTGGACTCCGGGACTTATTATGGCTACACCTTC. V usage is TRBV29-1 and J usage is TRBJ1-2; D might be TRBD1 (5 bases). The CDR3 loop spans 13 amino acids. CDR1 and CDR2 (germline): SQVTM, ANQGSEA. V lost 6 bases and J lost 5, with 16 bases in between.

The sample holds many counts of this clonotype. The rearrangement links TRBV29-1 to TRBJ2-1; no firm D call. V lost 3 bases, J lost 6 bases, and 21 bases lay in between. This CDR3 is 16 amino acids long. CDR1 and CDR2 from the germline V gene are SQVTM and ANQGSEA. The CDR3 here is CSVDFFGPEVSNEQFF. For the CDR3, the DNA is TGCAGCGTTGACTTCTTCGGCCCCGAAGTATCCAATGAGCAGTTCTTC.

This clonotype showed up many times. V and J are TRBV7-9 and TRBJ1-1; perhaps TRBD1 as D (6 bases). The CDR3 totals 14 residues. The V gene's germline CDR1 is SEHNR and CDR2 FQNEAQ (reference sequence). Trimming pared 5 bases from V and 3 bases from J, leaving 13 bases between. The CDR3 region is CASSPRTADTEAFF. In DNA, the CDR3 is TGTGCCAGCAGCCCGCGGACAGCGGACACTGAAGCTTTCTTT.

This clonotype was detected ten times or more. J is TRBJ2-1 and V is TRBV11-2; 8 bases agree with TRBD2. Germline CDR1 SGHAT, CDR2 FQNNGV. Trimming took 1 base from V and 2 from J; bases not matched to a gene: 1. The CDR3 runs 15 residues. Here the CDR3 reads CASSLGREAYNEQFF. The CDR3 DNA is TGTGCCAGCAGCTTAGGGCGGGAGGCCTACAATGAGCAGTTCTTC.

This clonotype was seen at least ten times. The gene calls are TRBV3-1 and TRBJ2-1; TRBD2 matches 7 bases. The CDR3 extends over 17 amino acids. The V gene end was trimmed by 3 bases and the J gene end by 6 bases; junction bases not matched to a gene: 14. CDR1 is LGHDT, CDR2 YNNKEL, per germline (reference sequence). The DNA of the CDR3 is TGTGCCAGCAGCCATTCCTTTTCCGGGACTAATACCAATGAGCAGTTCTTC. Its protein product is CASSHSFSGTNTNEQFF.

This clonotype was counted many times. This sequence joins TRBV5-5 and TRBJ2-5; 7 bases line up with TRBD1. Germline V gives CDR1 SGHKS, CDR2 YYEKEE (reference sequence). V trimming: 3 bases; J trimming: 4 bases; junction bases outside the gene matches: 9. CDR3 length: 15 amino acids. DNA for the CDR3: TGTGCCAGCAGCTCCCCTTCGACAGGGAGAGAGACCCAGTACTTC. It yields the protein CASSSPSTGRETQYF.

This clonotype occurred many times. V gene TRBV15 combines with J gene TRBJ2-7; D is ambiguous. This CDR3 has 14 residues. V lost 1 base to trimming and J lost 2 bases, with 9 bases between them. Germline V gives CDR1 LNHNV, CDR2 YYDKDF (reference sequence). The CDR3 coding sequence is TGTGCCACCAGCAGAGGGACGGGCCCCTACGAGCAGTACTTC. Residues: CATSRGTGPYEQYF.

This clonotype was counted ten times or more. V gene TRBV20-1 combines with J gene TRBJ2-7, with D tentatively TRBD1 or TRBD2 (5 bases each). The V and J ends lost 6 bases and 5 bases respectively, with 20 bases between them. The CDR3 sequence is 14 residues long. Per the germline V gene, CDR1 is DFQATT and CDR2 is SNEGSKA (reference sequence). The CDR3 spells CSAQEGQAANEQYF. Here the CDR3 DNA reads TGCAGTGCCCAAGAGGGGCAGGCTGCTAACGAGCAGTACTTC.

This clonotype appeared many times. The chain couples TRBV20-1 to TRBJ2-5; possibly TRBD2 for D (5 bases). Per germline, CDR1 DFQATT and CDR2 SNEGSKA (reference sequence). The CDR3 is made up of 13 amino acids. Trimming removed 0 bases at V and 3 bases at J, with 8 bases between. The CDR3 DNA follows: TGCAGTGCTAGAGAAAGCGGAAAAGAGACCCAGTACTTC. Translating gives CSARESGKETQYF.

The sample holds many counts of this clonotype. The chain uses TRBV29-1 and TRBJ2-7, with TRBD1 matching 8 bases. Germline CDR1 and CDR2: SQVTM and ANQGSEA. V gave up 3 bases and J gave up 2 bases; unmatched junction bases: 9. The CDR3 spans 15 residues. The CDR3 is CSVEIQGAFTYEQYF. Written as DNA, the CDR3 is TGCAGCGTTGAGATCCAGGGGGCGTTCACCTACGAGCAGTACTTC.

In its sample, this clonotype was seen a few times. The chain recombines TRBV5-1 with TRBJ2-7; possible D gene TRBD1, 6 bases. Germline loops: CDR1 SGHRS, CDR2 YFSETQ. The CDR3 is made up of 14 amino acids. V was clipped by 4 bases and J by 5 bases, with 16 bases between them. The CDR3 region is CASSGAGDPHEQYF. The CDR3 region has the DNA TGCGCCAGCAGCGGGGCAGGGGATCCCCACGAGCAGTACTTC.

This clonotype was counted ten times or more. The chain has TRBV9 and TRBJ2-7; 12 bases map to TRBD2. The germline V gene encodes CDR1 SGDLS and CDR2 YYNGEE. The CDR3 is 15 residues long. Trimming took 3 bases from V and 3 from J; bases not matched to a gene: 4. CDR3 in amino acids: CASSGGLAGNYEQYF. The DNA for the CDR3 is TGTGCCAGCAGCGGTGGACTAGCGGGAAACTACGAGCAGTACTTC.